Detailed here is one T cell receptor beta chain. Its recognized antigen is unknown. Base qualities are not provided; no much larger clone lies one nucleotide away. The trial excluded patients who had a history of autoimmune disease or were on systemic immunosuppression. Peripheral blood for TCR sequencing was drawn from every dose cohort at baseline, at cycle 4 day 1 and at cycle 7 day 1. The samples were taken from a phase I, first-in-human, multicenter, open-label dose-escalation trial of ivuxolimab. The trial enrolled adults with locally advanced or metastatic head and neck squamous cell, hepatocellular, melanoma or renal cell carcinoma. CD4+ and CD8+ T cells were sorted separately from peripheral blood before TCR sequencing. Genomic DNA was isolated from the sorted cells so that the TCRbeta CDR3 region could be sequenced. The immunoSEQ Assay was used for sequencing of TCRbeta CDR3 regions. In its TCRdb copy, this immuneACCESS table keeps in-frame sequences only and misses some clones. Where compared with another copy, unresolved V genes explain less than half of these, and the others have no known cause. The sample records tens of thousands of clones, approximately 84% of which are singletons. Jointly, the top ten make up 0.95% to 1.3% of the sample.

The data are from a study of OX40 agonist ivuxolimab in advanced cancers. For context, the study as a whole: Ivuxolimab, which targeted the costimulatory receptor OX40 (CD134), was an agonistic, fully human IgG2 monoclonal antibody. Of the roughly 53 patients in dose escalation, around 20 had hepatocellular carcinoma, approximately 15 had melanoma, 9 had renal cell carcinoma and 9 had head and neck cancer. Three dose-escalation patients achieved partial responses, one with hepatocellular carcinoma and two with cutaneous melanoma. The dose-escalation cohort was 82.7% male with a mean age of around 62 years, ranging from 23 to 79. The point of sequencing TCRbeta in the periphery was to test whether ivuxolimab changed TCR sequence diversity and drove clonal T-cell expansion. Patients were allowed to have had prior anti-PD-1, anti-PD-L1 or anti-CTLA-4 therapy, and approximately 39% of the dose-escalation patients had been treated with checkpoint inhibitors. Intravenous ivuxolimab was administered to patients every 2 weeks at six dose levels: 0.01, 0.1, 0.3, 1.5, 3 and 10 mg/kg. The paper reports the monotherapy dose-escalation portion (N of about 52 patients) of the phase I ivuxolimab trial. General conclusions and limits of the study: In partial responders in the 0.1-3.0 mg/kg groups, normalized peripheral clonal expansion was found to be among the lowest, especially among CD8+ T cells. The antigen specificity of the clonally expanded peripheral T cells was not determined. After ivuxolimab, more expanded clones were found on average in CD8+ T cells than in CD4+ T cells. Low levels of normalized T-cell clonal expansion were also shown by some nonresponding patients. At doses from 0.1 to 3.0 mg/kg, clonal expansion was seen in both CD4+ and CD8+ blood T cells between baseline and week 6.

Trimming costs V 5 bases and J 0 bases, and their ends lie 15 bases apart. CDR1 SGHNT and CDR2 YENEEA are derived from the germline V gene. The CDR3, from cysteine to phenylalanine, totals 16 residues. Just CDR3 DNA is preserved here, 48 bases in frame from base 1. Specimen: CD4+ or CD8+ T cells sorted from blood, collected in a trial of the OX40 agonist ivuxolimab. The V gene is TRBV11-3 and the J gene is TRBJ2-3; the D gene is perhaps TRBD1, from 5 matching bases. This clonotype originated in an adult with an advanced solid tumor such as melanoma, head and neck, liver or kidney cancer. Read as DNA, the sequence is TGTGCCAGCAGCGGTGGAACAGGAACCAGCACAGATACGCAGTATTTT. Translated, it gives CASSGGTGTSTDTQYF.